This passage covers 21 T cell receptor beta chains from one sample sequenced in a study of blood T cell repertoires in COVID-19. Repertoires were generated with immunoSEQ multiplex PCR, while TCRdb's copy carries only in-frame clones and drops some. The sample holds under 400,000 clones, 88% seen once. Input material: peripheral blood. These receptors originate from a woman between 25 and 40 years old with COVID-19, enrolled during active disease.

The chain recombines TRBV28 with TRBJ1-1; 10 nucleotides align to TRBD1. Germline V gene data show CDR1 as MDHEN and CDR2 as SYDVKM. With 4 bases clipped from V and 3 bases from J, the junction kept 2 bases outside the gene matches. The CDR3 covers 14 residues. The CDR3 sequence is CASSSGQGYTEAFF. For the CDR3, the DNA is TGTGCCAGCAGTTCGGGACAGGGGTACACTGAAGCTTTCTTT.

This rearrangement joins TRBV2 to TRBJ1-5, with a possible D match to TRBD1 (5 bases). V lost 8 bases to trimming and J lost 0 bases, with 11 bases between them. This CDR3 is built from 14 residues. Germline assignment: CDR1 SNHLY and CDR2 FYNNEI. Here the CDR3 reads CASGTGFSNQPQHF. The CDR3 DNA reads as TGTGCCAGCGGCACAGGTTTTAGCAATCAGCCCCAGCATTTT.

The V and J genes are TRBV7-9 and TRBJ1-1; TRBD1 is a possible D gene (5 bases). The CDR3 is 15 amino acids. Deletions cut 5 bases from V and 3 bases from J, with 16 bases between. Germline V gene sequence: CDR1 SEHNR, CDR2 FQNEAQ (reference sequence). DNA for the CDR3: TGTGCCAGCAGCAAAGACCTGGGGGGATACACTGAAGCTTTCTTT. Translating gives CASSKDLGGYTEAFF.

This clone showed up just once. The CDR3 sequence: CASSTVPWEAFF. The CDR3 DNA sequence: TGTGCCAGCAGCACAGTCCCCTGGGAAGCTTTCTTT. This chain connects TRBV12-3 or TRBV12-4 to TRBJ1-1; no clear D gene. CDR3 size: 12 residues. V gave up 6 bases and J gave up 8 bases, with 13 bases separating them.

This clone appeared a few times. The genes are TRBV7-9 and TRBJ1-1; the D gene is possibly TRBD1 (6 bases). V shed 5 bases and J shed 8 bases, with 9 bases lying between them. This CDR3 contains 11 residues. Germline CDR1 SEHNR, CDR2 FQNEAQ (reference sequence). The CDR3 DNA is TGTGCCAGCAGCCCCGGGACAGAAGCTTTCTTT. The encoded protein is CASSPGTEAFF.

The rearrangement joins TRBV19 to TRBJ1-5; no clear D. The CDR3 has 13 amino acids. The germline CDR1 and CDR2 sequences are LNHDA and SQIVND (reference sequence). The germline V and J ends were trimmed by 2 bases and 3 bases, with 5 bases remaining between them. The CDR3 reads CASSIPFNQPQHF. The CDR3 region has the DNA TGTGCCAGTAGTATACCCTTCAATCAGCCCCAGCATTTT.

J is TRBJ1-5 and V is TRBV4-2, with 7 bases lining up with TRBD1. Germline V lookup: CDR1 LGHNA, CDR2 YNFKEQ. This CDR3 has 19 residues. Trimming cost V 8 bases and J 0 bases; bases outside gene matches: 19. The CDR3 here is CASAPSGGQAEHSNQPQHF. DNA of the CDR3: TGTGCCAGCGCACCCTCAGGGGGGCAGGCCGAACATAGCAATCAGCCCCAGCATTTT.

The rearrangement joins TRBV7-2 to TRBJ1-6; maybe TRBD1 (5 bases). This CDR3 is 14 amino acids long. Between the trimmed V and J ends, which lost 5 bases and 4 bases, there was a span of 9 bases. The germline V gene encodes CDR1 SGHTA and CDR2 FQGNSA. The CDR3: CASSLGGYNSPLHF. DNA of the CDR3: TGTGCCAGCAGCCTCGGGGGGTATAATTCACCCCTCCACTTT.

The chain links TRBV4-1 to TRBJ2-1; 8 positions agree with TRBD2. V dropped 0 bases and J dropped 3; count of bases not matched to a gene: 4. Per germline, CDR1 MGHRA and CDR2 YSYEKL. The CDR3 is 16 amino acids. The CDR3 loop is CASSQDGTSGYNEQFF. The CDR3 DNA follows: TGCGCCAGCAGCCAAGATGGAACTAGCGGCTACAATGAGCAGTTCTTC.

The chain combines TRBV5-4 with TRBJ1-5; unclear D gene. Germline lookup yields CDR1 SGHNT and CDR2 YYREEE (reference sequence). Trimming removed 5 bases from V and 0 bases from J, with 12 bases in between. CDR3 length: 15 residues. The CDR3 loop is CASSPAPDSNQPQHF. The CDR3, as DNA: TGTGCCAGCAGTCCCGCCCCAGATAGCAATCAGCCCCAGCATTTT.

The rearrangement joins TRBV2 to TRBJ1-4, with 9 bases aligning to TRBD1. The V gene's germline CDR1 is SNHLY and CDR2 FYNNEI. This CDR3 has 14 residues. V dropped 5 bases and J dropped 8; count of bases not matched to a gene: 6. The CDR3 loop is CASSKQGANEKLFF. The CDR3 region has the DNA TGTGCCAGCAGTAAACAGGGGGCGAACGAAAAACTGTTTTTT.

The chain combines TRBV7-2 with TRBJ1-4; D perhaps matches TRBD1 (5 bases). Trimming removed 5 bases from V and 7 bases from J, with 17 bases in between. Germline CDR1 SGHTA, CDR2 FQGNSA. The CDR3 is 15 residues long. CDR3: CASSDGAISGEKLFF. Here the CDR3 DNA reads TGTGCCAGCAGCGACGGGGCCATTAGCGGTGAAAAACTGTTTTTT.

The chain uses TRBV7-2 and TRBJ1-1; tentative D call: TRBD1 (5 bases). Per the germline V gene, CDR1 is SGHTA and CDR2 is FQGNSA. V was shortened by 4 bases and J by 1 base, with 22 bases between the two germline ends. CDR3 length: 18 residues. CDR3 protein: CASSSYPPLAGKNTEAFF. The CDR3 DNA follows: TGTGCCAGCAGCTCTTATCCTCCACTGGCAGGGAAGAACACTGAAGCTTTCTTT.

The count of this clone is one. The rearrangement joins TRBV10-3 to TRBJ2-2; 8 bases are shared with TRBD2. Unmatched junction bases numbered 12, after V lost 6 bases and J lost 0 bases. The germline CDR1 and CDR2 sequences are ENHRY and SYGVKD. The CDR3 sequence is 18 residues long. CDR3 sequence (DNA): TGTGCCATCAGCAAGGCTTATAGCGGGGAACCGAACACCGGGGAGCTGTTTTTT. Translated, it gives CAISKAYSGEPNTGELFF.

The V call is TRBV19, the J call TRBJ2-3; D unclear. CDR3 length: 11 amino acids. V was cut by 4 bases and J by 5 bases, with 4 bases left in between. CDR1 and CDR2 (germline): LNHDA, SQIVND (reference sequence). The CDR3: CASSSRDTQYF. CDR3 coding DNA: TGTGCCAGTAGTAGTAGAGATACGCAGTATTTT.

The table lists this clone with many counts. The chain has TRBV4-1 and TRBJ2-3, with 14 nucleotides matching TRBD2. CDR3 length equals 16 residues. Germline assignment: CDR1 MGHRA and CDR2 YSYEKL. Trimming removed 5 bases from V and 6 bases from J; junction bases left unmatched: 7. Written as DNA, the CDR3 is TGCGCCAGCAGCTCCCGACTAGCGGGGGGGGCGGATACGCAGTATTTT. The encoded protein is CASSSRLAGGADTQYF.

This rearrangement joins TRBV19 to TRBJ2-7, with TRBD1 matching over 10 bases. The CDR3 length is 15 residues. Trimming at V came to 3 bases and at J to 5 bases, leaving 7 bases not matched to a gene. CDR1 is LNHDA, CDR2 SQIVND, per germline (reference sequence). The CDR3 reads CASSMVGTGDHEQYF. CDR3 DNA: TGTGCCAGTAGTATGGTCGGGACAGGGGACCACGAGCAGTACTTC.

The V call is TRBV18, the J call TRBJ1-2; D might be TRBD1 (5 bases). Germline V lookup: CDR1 KGHSH, CDR2 LQKENI. The CDR3 runs to 17 residues. Trimming removed 6 bases at V and 1 base at J, with 21 bases between. CDR3 protein: CASSPTLPTANNYGYTF. The CDR3 DNA is TGTGCCAGCTCTCCCACCCTCCCGACAGCCAATAACTATGGCTACACCTTC. Together with reference TRBV18 and TRBJ1-2, the CDR3 gives the full variable domain: NAGVMQNPRHLVRRRGQEARLRCSPMKGHSHVYWYRQLPEEGLKFMVYLQKENIIDESGMPKERFSAEFPKEGPSILRIQQVVRGDSAAYFCASSPTLPTANNYGYTFGSGTRLTVV.

The V and J genes are TRBV6-5 and TRBJ1-1; possible D gene TRBD1, 6 bases. Between the trimmed V and J ends, which lost 11 bases and 4 bases, there was a span of 14 bases. Looked up from germline, CDR1 is MNHEY and CDR2 is SVGAGI. The CDR3 is 12 residues long. The CDR3 sequence is CASHDRSTEAFF. The CDR3 coding sequence is TGTGCCTCCCATGACAGGAGCACTGAAGCTTTCTTT.

This chain joins TRBV4-1 and TRBJ1-2, with D perhaps TRBD1 (5 bases). CDR1 is MGHRA, CDR2 YSYEKL, per germline. The ends were cut back, 2 bases at V and 1 base at J, with 11 bases in the middle. The CDR3 is made up of 15 amino acids. The CDR3 DNA is TGCGCCAGCAGCCAAAAGGGGATACTTAACTATGGCTACACCTTC. It yields the protein CASSQKGILNYGYTF.

The rearrangement links TRBV28 to TRBJ2-5; D unclear. V lost 7 bases to trimming and J lost 5 bases, with 8 bases between them. The V gene's germline CDR1 is MDHEN and CDR2 SYDVKM. The CDR3 runs to 11 residues. The CDR3 DNA reads TGTGCCAGCACTCAGACTGAGACCCAGTACTTC. This encodes CASTQTETQYF. Looking up the rest from reference TRBV28 and TRBJ2-5 gives the full variable domain: DVKVTQSSRYLVKRTGEKVFLECVQDMDHENMFWYRQDPGLGLRLIYFSYDVKMKEKGDIPEGYSVSREKKERFSLILESASTNQTSMYLCASTQTETQYFGPGTRLLVL.